This TCR beta chain comes out of a study of vaccination effects on CD4 cells after COVID-19. The study's findings and limits: At late timepoints after vaccination, vaccine- and infection-induced clones shrank markedly. Few convalescent patients were studied, and early post-infection samples were lacking.

There are 15 residues in the CDR3. Trimming took 6 bases from V and 2 from J, leaving 13 bases between them. Germline lookup yields CDR1 MNHEY and CDR2 SVGEGT. TCRdb keeps only in-frame clones here, not all; method: immunoSEQ multiplex PCR. This table holds 70,000 to 75,000 clones, about 74% found once. Subsequent to a culture period of approximately 11 days, CD4+ T cells were isolated. A half-medium replacement with IL-2 medium was carried out on days 3 and 7. Concerning this clone itself: Its antigen is not known.

The sequencing here drew on CD4+ T cells from PBMCs cultured without peptide, taken before COVID-19 vaccination. The chain joins TRBV6-2 or TRBV6-3 to TRBJ1-4; maybe TRBD1 (5 bases). The source of this sequence is a human donor who received a COVID-19 vaccine. CDR3 bases: TGTGCCAGCAGCCCGGCCGGGGCGACTAATGAAAAACTGTTTTTT. Translating gives CASSPAGATNEKLFF.